This record concerns one T cell receptor (beta chain) sequence. The germline gives CDR1 SEHNR, CDR2 FQNEAQ (reference sequence). Trimming took off 5 bases at V and 1 base at J, with 17 bases between the two ends. This CDR3 has 16 residues. The sample belongs to a study of blood T cell repertoires in COVID-19. Original processing notes: Amplified reference gene primers provided the basis for estimating nucleated cell counts. Generated by immunoSEQ multiplex PCR, the TCRdb table keeps only in-frame clones and is missing some. V, J and clone size are taken as reported in that table, and D and trimming were inferred from the DNA itself. The sample has about 170,000 clones, around nine tenths seen once; the top ten hold over 2%.

The sequence came from an elderly woman with COVID-19, enrolled during active disease. The chain uses TRBV7-9 and TRBJ1-1; D possibly corresponds to TRBD1 (5 bases). The sample taken for sequencing was peripheral blood. The CDR3 region has the DNA TGTGCCAGCAGCCTCACGGCAGGGCCCCGGAACACTGAAGCTTTCTTT. Its protein is CASSLTAGPRNTEAFF.